These T cell receptor beta chains were read from a single sample in a study of control samples from healthy donors and cancer patients. The data were produced by immunoSEQ multiplex PCR, yet TCRdb's version contains in-frame clones alone and is incomplete. This table holds about 160,000 clones, roughly 94% found once. Input material: PBMCs. Receptor source: a man between 60 and 75 years old with colorectal cancer. The conserved cysteine and the conserved F or W are not part of the CDR3 here.

J gene: TRBJ1-3; V gene: TRBV27; CDR3 length: 12; CDR3 protein: ASSFSGAGNTIY
J gene: TRBJ1-4; V gene: TRBV6-6; CDR3 length: 10; CDR3 protein: ASSPSGEKLF
J gene: TRBJ2-3; V gene: TRBV3-1/TRBV3-2; CDR3 length: 11; CDR3 protein: ASSQEPADTQY
J gene: TRBJ2-5; V gene: TRBV10-3; CDR3 length: 12; CDR3 protein: AISPASGIETQY
J gene: TRBJ2-3; V gene: TRBV5-1; CDR3 length: 13; CDR3 protein: ASSLQGLATDTQY
J gene: TRBJ1-2; V gene: TRBV23-1; CDR3 length: 16; CDR3 protein: ASSQSGTGGHGEYGYT
J gene: TRBJ2-2; V gene: TRBV24-1; CDR3 length: 15; CDR3 protein: ATSDSLDRGLIGELF
J gene: TRBJ1-5; V gene: TRBV6-1; CDR3 length: 12; CDR3 protein: ASRPNASNQPQH
J gene: TRBJ2-3; V gene: TRBV7-9; CDR3 length: 14; CDR3 protein: ASSLMASGEWDTQY
J gene: TRBJ1-4; V gene: TRBV5-1; CDR3 length: 13; CDR3 protein: ASSLDGRVNEKLF
J gene: TRBJ2-3; V gene: TRBV5-1; CDR3 length: 14; CDR3 protein: ASSAGTSGSPDTQY
J gene: TRBJ2-7; V gene: TRBV7-8; CDR3 length: 13; CDR3 protein: ASSLVPGGITSMY
J gene: TRBJ1-2; V gene: TRBV3-1/TRBV3-2; CDR3 length: 12; CDR3 protein: ASSHEQGFYGYT
J gene: TRBJ2-4; V gene: TRBV7-5; CDR3 length: 14; CDR3 protein: ARSLEVAVPKNIQY
J gene: TRBJ1-2; V gene: TRBV24-1; CDR3 length: 12; CDR3 protein: ATSDRTGNYGYT
J gene: TRBJ2-3; V gene: TRBV5-6; CDR3 length: 11; CDR3 protein: ASSRDRTDTQY
J gene: TRBJ2-7; V gene: TRBV21-1; CDR3 length: 8; CDR3 protein: ASSTGTSL
J gene: TRBJ1-1; V gene: TRBV19; CDR3 length: 12; CDR3 protein: ASSDGRVNTEAF
J gene: TRBJ2-7; V gene: TRBV19; CDR3 length: 12; CDR3 protein: ASSRQGFIYEQY
J gene: TRBJ1-2; V gene: TRBV6-2/TRBV6-3; CDR3 length: 10; CDR3 protein: ASSYLNYGYT
J gene: TRBJ2-7; V gene: TRBV19; CDR3 length: 13; CDR3 protein: ASSISGGSSYEQY
J gene: TRBJ1-2; V gene: TRBV9; CDR3 length: 13; CDR3 protein: ASSEGATSVKSYT
J gene: TRBJ1-6; V gene: TRBV30; CDR3 length: 13; CDR3 protein: AWSVIPGEGSPLH
J gene: TRBJ2-1; V gene: TRBV5-6; CDR3 length: 11; CDR3 protein: ASGTGTNNEQF
J gene: TRBJ2-5; V gene: TRBV7-9; CDR3 length: 11; CDR3 protein: ASSPPPGETQY
J gene: TRBJ2-7; V gene: TRBV5-1; CDR3 length: 13; CDR3 protein: ASSSLDRGQAEQY
J gene: TRBJ1-2; V gene: TRBV4-1; CDR3 length: 13; CDR3 protein: ASSPGQGGFSGYT
J gene: TRBJ2-3; V gene: TRBV19; CDR3 length: 10; CDR3 protein: ASSIGTDTQY
J gene: TRBJ1-6; V gene: TRBV18; CDR3 length: 12; CDR3 protein: ASSERGNNSPLH
J gene: TRBJ1-1; V gene: TRBV10-3; CDR3 length: 12; CDR3 protein: AISVGGRRLEAF
J gene: TRBJ1-1; V gene: TRBV11-2; CDR3 length: 12; CDR3 protein: ASSSRGGRTEAF
J gene: TRBJ2-7; V gene: TRBV11-2; CDR3 length: 13; CDR3 protein: ASSLDRGISYEQY